Below, 9 T cell receptor beta chains from the same sample are listed, as sequenced in a study of blood T cell repertoires in COVID-19. Sequencing used immunoSEQ multiplex PCR; TCRdb keeps in-frame clones, though not all of them. The sample records 120,000 or so clones, about 84% being singletons. The sample consisted of peripheral blood. These receptors were taken from a man between 60 and 70 years old with acute or convalescent COVID-19.

The chain recombines TRBV4-2 with TRBJ2-3; 7 nucleotides line up with TRBD2. V dropped 3 bases and J dropped 5; count of bases not matched to a gene: 5. Per germline, CDR1 LGHNA and CDR2 YNFKEQ. The CDR3 spans 14 residues. The CDR3 sequence is CASSHPGLVDTQYF. DNA of the CDR3: TGTGCCAGCAGCCACCCCGGACTAGTAGATACGCAGTATTTT.

J is TRBJ2-3 and V is TRBV27; tentatively, D is TRBD2 (5 bases). CDR1 is MNHEY and CDR2 is SMNVEV in the germline V gene (reference sequence). Trimming pared 6 bases from V and 0 bases from J, leaving 19 bases between. The CDR3 is 17 amino acids. CDR3 DNA: TGTGCCAGCAGACCTCGGGGAGCGACGGGAAGCACAGATACGCAGTATTTT. Translation: CASRPRGATGSTDTQYF.

The gene calls are TRBV5-1 and TRBJ2-7, with 10 nucleotides matching TRBD2. V lost 4 bases to trimming and J lost 4 bases; unmatched junction nucleotides: 8. The CDR3 consists of 15 residues. The germline V gene has CDR1 SGHRS and CDR2 YFSETQ. The CDR3 region is CASSPLSGRVYEQYF. The CDR3 DNA is TGCGCCAGCAGCCCCCTCAGCGGGAGGGTATACGAGCAGTACTTC.

The chain employs TRBV28 and TRBJ2-7; possible D gene TRBD1, 6 bases. With 6 bases removed from V and 3 bases from J, the gap between germline ends came to 9 bases. The CDR3 is 12 amino acids. The germline gives CDR1 MDHEN, CDR2 SYDVKM. The CDR3 DNA reads as TGTGCCAGCAGGACACAGGGCTACGAGCAGTACTTC. Amino acid sequence: CASRTQGYEQYF.

The rearrangement uses TRBV24-1 and TRBJ2-5; 11 positions agree with TRBD2. The CDR3 length is 16 residues. The junction had 8 bases not matched to a gene; V was cut back by 5 bases and J by 4 bases. Germline lookup yields CDR1 KGHDR and CDR2 SFDVKD. In DNA form, the CDR3 reads TGTGCCACCAGTGCCGGGACTAGCGGAGGGGTAGAGACCCAGTACTTC. This encodes CATSAGTSGGVETQYF.

The chain is built from TRBV7-9 and TRBJ2-5; 11 bases are shared with TRBD1. Losses at the gene ends were 5 bases for V and 5 bases for J; bases not matched to a gene: 4. Germline CDR1 reads SEHNR; CDR2 reads FQNEAQ (reference sequence). CDR3 length equals 14 residues. The CDR3 sequence is CASSPGQGGETQYF. CDR3 in DNA: TGTGCCAGCAGCCCGGGACAGGGGGGGGAGACCCAGTACTTC.

About this clone itself: At one boundary the junction diverges from the germline segment, which might be a read error. The rearrangement joins TRBV7-2 to TRBJ2-7; the match to TRBD2 covers 10 bases. The CDR3 has 12 residues. Per the germline V gene, CDR1 is SGHTA and CDR2 is FQGNSA. The DNA of the CDR3 is TGTGCCAGCAGCCTGGGACTAGCGTTCCAGAACTTC. As protein: CASSLGLAFQNF.

The chain combines TRBV28 with TRBJ2-7, with D unresolved. Germline CDR1 is MDHEN and CDR2 is SYDVKM. Trimming took 2 bases from V and 3 from J, leaving 14 bases between them. This CDR3 spans 15 amino acids. The CDR3 region is CASSLASSGFYEQYF. The CDR3 DNA reads as TGTGCCAGCAGTTTAGCTTCTTCAGGATTCTACGAGCAGTACTTC.

There are a few counts of this clone. The chain carries TRBV18 and TRBJ2-1; D perhaps matches TRBD2 (5 bases). The germline V gene encodes CDR1 KGHSH and CDR2 LQKENI. CDR3 length: 15 amino acids. Between the trimmed V and J ends, which lost 4 bases and 0 bases, there was a span of 10 bases. This chain's CDR3 is CASSLTRSSYNEQFF. The CDR3 nucleotides read TGTGCCAGCTCACTTACTAGGAGCTCCTACAATGAGCAGTTCTTC.